This TCR beta chain was sequenced during a study of blood T cell repertoires in COVID-19. Sequenced by immunoSEQ multiplex PCR; TCRdb stores in-frame clones only, minus some. Of about 86,000 clones in the sample, around 80% were seen once. This CDR3 has 14 amino acids. Trimming at V came to 2 bases and at J to 7 bases, leaving 3 bases not matched to a gene. Germline CDR1 is SGHNT and CDR2 is YYREEE (reference sequence). In this sample, this clone turned up a few times. The sequencing sample was made of peripheral blood. The chain has TRBV5-4 and TRBJ1-6, with TRBD1 matching 7 bases. The TCR originated in a woman aged 80 or over with acute or convalescent COVID-19. CDR3 in DNA: TGTGCCAGCAGCTTAGAACAGGGGAATTCACCCCTCCACTTT. Translating it yields CASSLEQGNSPLHF.